This passage covers 2 T cell receptor beta chains from one sample sequenced in a study of cytomegalovirus exposure and HLA in healthy donors. 60 Vbeta and 13 Jbeta primers were used in PCR. The method was immunoSEQ multiplex PCR; TCRdb's version includes in-frame clones alone and lacks a portion of them. The sample includes over 150,000 clones, 75% to 90% of them seen just once. Sequencing was done on a sample of PBMCs. Source of these receptors: a young man in good health and CMV-seropositive.

V gene TRBV10-3 combines with J gene TRBJ1-2, with 7 bases identical to TRBD1. The germline V gene encodes CDR1 ENHRY and CDR2 SYGVKD. CDR3 length equals 16 residues. V lost 3 bases, J lost 1 base, and 8 bases stayed unmatched. CDR3: CAISDSRGTSNYGYTF. The CDR3 coding sequence is TGTGCCATCAGTGATTCCAGGGGGACGAGTAACTATGGCTACACCTTC.

This sequence joins TRBV5-1 and TRBJ2-5; 9 bases match TRBD2. Germline V gene data show CDR1 as SGHRS and CDR2 as YFSETQ. The CDR3 loop spans 15 amino acids. J gave up 7 bases and V 2 bases, and 9 bases lay outside the gene matches. The CDR3 protein is CASSFKTSGPGTQYF. CDR3 sequence (DNA): TGCGCCAGCAGCTTTAAGACTAGCGGTCCCGGGACCCAGTACTTC.